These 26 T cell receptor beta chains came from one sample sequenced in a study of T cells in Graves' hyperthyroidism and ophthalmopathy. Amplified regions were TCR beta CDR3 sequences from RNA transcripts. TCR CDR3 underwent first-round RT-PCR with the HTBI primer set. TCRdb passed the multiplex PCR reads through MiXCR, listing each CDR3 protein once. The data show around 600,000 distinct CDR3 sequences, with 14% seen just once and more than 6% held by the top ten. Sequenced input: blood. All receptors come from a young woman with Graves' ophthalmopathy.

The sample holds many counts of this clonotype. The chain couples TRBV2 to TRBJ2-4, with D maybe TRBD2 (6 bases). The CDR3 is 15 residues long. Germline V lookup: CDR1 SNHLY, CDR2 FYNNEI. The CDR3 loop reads CAGARRVWAKNIQYF. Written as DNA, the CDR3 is TGTGCTGGGGCACGGAGGGTGTGGGCCAAAAACATTCAGTACTTC.

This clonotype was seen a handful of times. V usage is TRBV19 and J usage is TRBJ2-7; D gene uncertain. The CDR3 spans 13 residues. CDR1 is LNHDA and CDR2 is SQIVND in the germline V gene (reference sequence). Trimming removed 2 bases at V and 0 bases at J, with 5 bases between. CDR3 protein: CASSIKDSYEQYF. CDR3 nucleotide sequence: TGTGCCAGTAGTATAAAGGACTCCTACGAGCAGTACTTC.

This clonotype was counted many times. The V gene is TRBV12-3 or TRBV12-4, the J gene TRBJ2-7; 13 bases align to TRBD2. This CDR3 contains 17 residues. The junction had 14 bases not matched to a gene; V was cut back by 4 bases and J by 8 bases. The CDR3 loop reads CASSSPGLAGAPSQQYF. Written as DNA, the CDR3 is TGTGCCAGCAGTTCGCCCGGACTAGCGGGAGCTCCCAGCCAGCAGTACTTC.

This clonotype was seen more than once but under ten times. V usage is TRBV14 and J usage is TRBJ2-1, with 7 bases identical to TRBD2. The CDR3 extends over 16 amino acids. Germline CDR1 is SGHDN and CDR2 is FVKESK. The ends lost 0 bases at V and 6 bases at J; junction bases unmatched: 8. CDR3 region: CASSQELGRALNEQFF. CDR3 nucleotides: TGTGCCAGCAGCCAAGAATTAGGGAGGGCCCTCAATGAGCAGTTCTTC. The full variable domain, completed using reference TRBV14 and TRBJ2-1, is EAGVTQFPSHSVIEKGQTVTLRCDPISGHDNLYWYRRVMGKEIKFLLHFVKESKQDESGMPNNRFLAERTGGTYSTLKVQPAELEDSGVYFCASSQELGRALNEQFFGPGTRLTVL.

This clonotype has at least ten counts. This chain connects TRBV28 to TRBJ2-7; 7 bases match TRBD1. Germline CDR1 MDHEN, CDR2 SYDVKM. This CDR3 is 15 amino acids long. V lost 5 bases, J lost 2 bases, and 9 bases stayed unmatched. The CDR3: CASSRQGPNTYEQYF. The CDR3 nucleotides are TGTGCCAGCAGTCGACAGGGTCCTAACACCTACGAGCAGTACTTC.

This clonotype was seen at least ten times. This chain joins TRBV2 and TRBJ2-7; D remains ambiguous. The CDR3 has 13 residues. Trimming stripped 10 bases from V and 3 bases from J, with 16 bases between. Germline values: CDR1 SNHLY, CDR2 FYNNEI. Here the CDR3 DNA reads TGTGCCACCCTGGGTCTTTCCGACTACGAGCAGTACTTC. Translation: CATLGLSDYEQYF.

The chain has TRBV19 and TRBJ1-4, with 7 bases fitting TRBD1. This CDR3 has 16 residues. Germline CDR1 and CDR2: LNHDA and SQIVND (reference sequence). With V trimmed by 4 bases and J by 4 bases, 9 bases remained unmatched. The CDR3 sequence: CASSSSQDRYNEKLFF. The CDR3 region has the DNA TGTGCCAGTAGTAGTAGTCAGGACAGGTATAATGAAAAACTGTTTTTT.

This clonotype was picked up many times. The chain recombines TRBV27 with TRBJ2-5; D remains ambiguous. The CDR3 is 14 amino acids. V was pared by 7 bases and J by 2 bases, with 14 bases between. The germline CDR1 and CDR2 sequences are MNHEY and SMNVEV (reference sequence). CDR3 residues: CASMRQQTQETQYF. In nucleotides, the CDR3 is TGTGCCAGCATGAGGCAGCAGACTCAAGAGACCCAGTACTTC.

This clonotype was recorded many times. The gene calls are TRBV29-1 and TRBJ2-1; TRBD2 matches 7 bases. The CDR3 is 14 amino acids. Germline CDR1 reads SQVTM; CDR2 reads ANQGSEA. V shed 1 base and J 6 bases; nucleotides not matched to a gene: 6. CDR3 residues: CSVEGLASGNEQFF. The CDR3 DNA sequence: TGCAGCGTTGAAGGACTAGCTTCCGGCAATGAGCAGTTCTTC.

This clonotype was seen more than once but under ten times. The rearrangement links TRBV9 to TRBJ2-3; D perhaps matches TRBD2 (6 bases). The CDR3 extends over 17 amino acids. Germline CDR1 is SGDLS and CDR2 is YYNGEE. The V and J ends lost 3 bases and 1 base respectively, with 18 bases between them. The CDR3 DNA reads TGTGCCAGCAGCGCGTTATTCGGGAGTCCCGGCACAGATACGCAGTATTTT. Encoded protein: CASSALFGSPGTDTQYF.

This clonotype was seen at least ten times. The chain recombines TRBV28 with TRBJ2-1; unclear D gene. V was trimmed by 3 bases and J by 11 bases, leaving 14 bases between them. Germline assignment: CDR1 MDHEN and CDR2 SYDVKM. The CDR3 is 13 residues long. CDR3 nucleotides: TGTGCCAGCAGTTTCCCTGAAGTAGCCAAGCAGTTCTTC. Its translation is CASSFPEVAKQFF.

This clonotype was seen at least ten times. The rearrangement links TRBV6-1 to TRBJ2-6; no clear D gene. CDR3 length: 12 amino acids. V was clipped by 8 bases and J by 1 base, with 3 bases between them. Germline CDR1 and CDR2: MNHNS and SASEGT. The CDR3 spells CASRSGANVLTF. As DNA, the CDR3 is TGTGCCAGCCGTTCTGGGGCCAACGTCCTGACTTTC.

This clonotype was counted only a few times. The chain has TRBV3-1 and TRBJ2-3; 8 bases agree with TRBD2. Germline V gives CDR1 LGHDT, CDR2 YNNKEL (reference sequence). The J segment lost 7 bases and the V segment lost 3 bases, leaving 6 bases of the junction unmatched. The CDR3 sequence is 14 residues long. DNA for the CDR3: TGTGCCAGCAGCCAGGGCCGGGAGGGCCATACGCAGTATTTT. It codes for CASSQGREGHTQYF.

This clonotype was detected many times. CDR3: CASSLGGMREFNEQFF. The DNA for the CDR3 is TGTGCCAGCAGCTTAGGCGGGATGCGGGAGTTCAATGAGCAGTTCTTC. The chain has TRBV7-9 and TRBJ2-1; 7 bases map to TRBD2. Germline lookup yields CDR1 SEHNR and CDR2 FQNEAQ (reference sequence). The length of the CDR3 is 16 residues. The J segment lost 6 bases and the V segment lost 1 base, leaving 9 bases of the junction unmatched.

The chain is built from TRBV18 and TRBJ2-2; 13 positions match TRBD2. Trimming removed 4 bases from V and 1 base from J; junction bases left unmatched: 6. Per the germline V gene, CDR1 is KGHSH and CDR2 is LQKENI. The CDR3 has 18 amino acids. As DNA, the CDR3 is TGTGCCAGCTCACGGAGGACTAGCGGGAGAGGGAACACCGGGGAGCTGTTTTTT. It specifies CASSRRTSGRGNTGELFF.

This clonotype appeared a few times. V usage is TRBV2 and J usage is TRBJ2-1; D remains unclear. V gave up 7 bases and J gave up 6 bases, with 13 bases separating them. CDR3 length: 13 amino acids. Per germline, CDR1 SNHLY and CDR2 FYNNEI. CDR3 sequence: CASITYPGNEQFF. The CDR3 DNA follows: TGTGCCAGCATAACCTACCCAGGCAATGAGCAGTTCTTC.

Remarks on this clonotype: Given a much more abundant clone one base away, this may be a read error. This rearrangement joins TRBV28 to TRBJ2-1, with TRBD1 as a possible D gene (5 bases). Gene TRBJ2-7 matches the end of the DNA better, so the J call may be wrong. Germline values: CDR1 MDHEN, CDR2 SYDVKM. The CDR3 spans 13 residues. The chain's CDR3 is CASGDSSYNEQYF. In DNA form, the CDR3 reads TGTGCCAGCGGTGACAGTTCCTACAATGAGCAGTACTTC.

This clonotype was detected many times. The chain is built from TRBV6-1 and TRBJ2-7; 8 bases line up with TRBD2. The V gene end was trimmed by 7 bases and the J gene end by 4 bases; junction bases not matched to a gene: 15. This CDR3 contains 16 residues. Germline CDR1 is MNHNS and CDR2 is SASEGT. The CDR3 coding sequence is TGTGCCAGCATTCCGGGCCTCACGGGGGGGTTTTACGAGCAGTACTTC. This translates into CASIPGLTGGFYEQYF.

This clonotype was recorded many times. As DNA, the CDR3 is TGTGCCAGCAGTTTTGCTAGCGTAAGAGAGACCCAGTACTTC. Translated: CASSFASVRETQYF. The J gene is TRBJ2-5, the V gene TRBV12-3 or TRBV12-4; a possible D gene is TRBD2 (6 bases). With 3 bases removed from V and 4 bases from J, the gap between germline ends came to 12 bases. There are 14 residues in the CDR3.

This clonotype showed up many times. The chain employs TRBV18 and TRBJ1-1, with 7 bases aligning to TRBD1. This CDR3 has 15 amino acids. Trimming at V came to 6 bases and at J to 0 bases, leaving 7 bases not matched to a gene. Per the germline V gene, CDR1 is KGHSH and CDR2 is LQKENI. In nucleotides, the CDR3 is TGTGCCAGCTCCATACAGGGGACAATGAACACTGAAGCTTTCTTT. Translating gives CASSIQGTMNTEAFF.

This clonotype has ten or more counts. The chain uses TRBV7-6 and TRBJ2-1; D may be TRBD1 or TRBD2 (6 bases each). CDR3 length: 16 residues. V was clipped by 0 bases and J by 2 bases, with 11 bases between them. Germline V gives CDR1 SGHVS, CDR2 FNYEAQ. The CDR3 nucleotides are TGTGCCAGCAGCTTAGCGGGGGGCGGGACCTACAATGAGCAGTTCTTC. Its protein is CASSLAGGGTYNEQFF. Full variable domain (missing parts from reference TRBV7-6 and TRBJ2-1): GAGVSQSPRYKVTKRGQDVALRCDPISGHVSLYWYRQALGQGPEFLTYFNYEAQQDKSGLPNDRFSAERPEGSISTLTIQRTEQRDSAMYRCASSLAGGGTYNEQFFGPGTRLTVL.

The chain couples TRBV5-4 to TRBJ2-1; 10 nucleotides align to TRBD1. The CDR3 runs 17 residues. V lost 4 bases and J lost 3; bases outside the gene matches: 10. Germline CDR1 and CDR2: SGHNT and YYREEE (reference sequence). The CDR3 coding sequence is TGTGCCAGCAGCCAATCCCCCGGGACAGGGGACTACAATGAGCAGTTCTTC. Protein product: CASSQSPGTGDYNEQFF.

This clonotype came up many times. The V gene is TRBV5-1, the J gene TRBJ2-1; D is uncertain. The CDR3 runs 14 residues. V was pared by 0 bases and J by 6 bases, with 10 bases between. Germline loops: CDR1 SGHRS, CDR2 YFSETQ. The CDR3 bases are TGCGCCAGCAGCTTGGTTCCGCCCATCAATGAGCAGTTCTTC. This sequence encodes CASSLVPPINEQFF.

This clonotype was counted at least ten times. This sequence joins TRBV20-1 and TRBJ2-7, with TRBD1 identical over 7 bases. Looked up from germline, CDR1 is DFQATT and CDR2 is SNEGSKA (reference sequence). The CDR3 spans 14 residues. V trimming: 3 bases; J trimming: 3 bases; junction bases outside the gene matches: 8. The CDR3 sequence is CSASSQGVHYEQYF. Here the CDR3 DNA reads TGCAGTGCTAGCAGTCAGGGGGTACACTACGAGCAGTACTTC.

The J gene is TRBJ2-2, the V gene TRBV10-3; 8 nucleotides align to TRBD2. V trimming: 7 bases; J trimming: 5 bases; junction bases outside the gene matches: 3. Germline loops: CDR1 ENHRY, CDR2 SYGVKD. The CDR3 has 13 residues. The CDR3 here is CAITSGGTGELFF. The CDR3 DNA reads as TGTGCCATCACCTCGGGGGGGACCGGGGAGCTGTTTTTT.

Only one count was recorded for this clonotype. CDR3 residues: CASSPLTSVEQYF. The CDR3, as DNA: TGTGCCAGCAGCCCACTGACTAGCGTCGAGCAGTACTTC. J is TRBJ2-7 and V is TRBV11-3; 8 bases align to TRBD2. The CDR3 length is 13 residues. Germline V lookup: CDR1 SGHNT, CDR2 YENEEA. Unmatched junction bases numbered 6, after V lost 5 bases and J lost 6 bases.